This record concerns one T cell receptor (beta chain) sequence. Clones were sequenced by immunoSEQ multiplex PCR, and TCRdb holds only the in-frame ones, with some missing. In the table there are about 130,000 clones, approximately 89% of which are singletons. These data belong to a study of cytomegalovirus exposure and HLA in healthy donors. The ends were cut back, 4 bases at V and 6 bases at J, with 13 bases in the middle. The CDR3 loop spans 14 amino acids. The V gene's germline CDR1 is MNHEY and CDR2 SVGAGI. This TCR was sampled from a woman aged 18-35 years in good health and CMV-seronegative. The genes are TRBV6-5 and TRBJ1-5, with no clear D. Source material: PBMCs. Here the CDR3 reads CASSSGGSGQPQHF. In nucleotides, the CDR3 is TGTGCCAGCAGTTCAGGTGGAAGCGGTCAGCCCCAGCATTTT.